These 9 T cell receptor beta chains were all obtained from the same sample, sequenced in a study of T cell repertoires in cytomegalovirus infection. One entry per CDR3 protein results from TCRdb running MiXCR on the reads. The table includes approximately 270,000 distinct CDR3 sequences, 20% to 25% detected once. Their antigens remain unidentified. Sequenced here: cultured PBMCs, sampled from culture after CMV antigen stimulation. Receptor source: a human donor in good health (CMV status not recorded). Some clones in this sample may be carry-over from other donors' samples.

This clonotype has just a few counts. CDR3 nucleotide sequence: TGTGCCAGCAGGGTAGCGGGACACAGCTCCTACGAGCAGTACGTC. This encodes CASRVAGHSSYEQYV. The genes are TRBV6-2 or TRBV6-3 and TRBJ2-7; the match to TRBD2 covers 8 bases. With 6 bases clipped from V and 0 bases from J, the junction kept 7 bases outside the gene matches. The CDR3 is 15 residues long. Germline V CDR1 and CDR2: MNHEY, SVGEGT.

In this sample, this clonotype turned up many times. The chain links TRBV12-3 or TRBV12-4 to TRBJ1-4; D unresolved. The CDR3 length is 16 residues. The V gene lost 4 bases and the J gene lost 0 bases, with 12 bases spanning the gap. The CDR3 DNA reads as TGTGCCAGCAGTTCCGACGAGGCTGCAACTAATGAAAAACTGTTTTTT. Its translation is CASSSDEAATNEKLFF.

The chain couples TRBV19 to TRBJ2-1; 10 bases are a match to TRBD2. V trimming: 5 bases; J trimming: 3 bases; junction bases outside the gene matches: 4. The CDR3 consists of 15 residues. From germline, CDR1 is LNHDA and CDR2 SQIVND (reference sequence). CDR3 sequence: CASSRSGRGYNEQFF. The CDR3 nucleotides are TGTGCCAGTAGTCGGAGCGGGAGGGGCTACAATGAGCAGTTCTTC.

The chain combines TRBV28 with TRBJ2-1; TRBD2 is a possible D gene (5 bases). CDR3 size: 12 residues. V was pared by 6 bases and J by 10 bases, with 13 bases between. Germline V gene sequence: CDR1 MDHEN, CDR2 SYDVKM. In DNA, the CDR3 is TGTGCCAGCAGCCCGGAGCGGCTAGAGCAGTTCTTC. Translating it yields CASSPERLEQFF.

The V and J genes are TRBV20-1 and TRBJ2-2; weak D call: TRBD1 (5 bases). The CDR3 is made up of 13 amino acids. With 6 bases removed from V and 0 bases from J, the gap between germline ends came to 8 bases. Germline V lookup: CDR1 DFQATT, CDR2 SNEGSKA (reference sequence). Here the CDR3 DNA reads TGCAGTGCGGACATTGCGAACACCGGGGAGCTGTTTTTT. Protein sequence: CSADIANTGELFF.

The chain couples TRBV6-2 or TRBV6-3 to TRBJ2-1; 11 bases align to TRBD2. Germline loops: CDR1 MNHEY, CDR2 SVGEGT. J lost 5 bases, V lost 5 bases, and 17 bases had no gene match. The CDR3 has 19 amino acids. The CDR3 DNA reads as TGTGCCAGCAGTCCCTACTCTCCGGCTAGCGGGAGGAACCACAATGAGCAGTTCTTC. Its protein is CASSPYSPASGRNHNEQFF.

The rearrangement uses TRBV19 and TRBJ1-5; D perhaps matches TRBD1 (6 bases). The CDR3 runs to 14 residues. CDR1 is LNHDA and CDR2 is SQIVND in the germline V gene (reference sequence). V lost 4 bases and J lost 5, with 12 bases in between. Written as DNA, the CDR3 is TGTGCCAGTAGTAATACAGGGTTCCATCAGCCCCAGCATTTT. Protein: CASSNTGFHQPQHF. Full variable domain (rest looked up from reference TRBV19 and TRBJ1-5): DGGITQSPKYLFRKEGQNVTLSCEQNLNHDAMYWYRQDPGQGLRLIYYSQIVNDFQKGDIAEGYSVSREKKESFPLTVTSAQKNPTAFYLCASSNTGFHQPQHFGDGTRLSIL.

This clonotype was detected only a few times. The chain recombines TRBV7-2 with TRBJ1-2; D unresolved. Germline values: CDR1 SGHTA, CDR2 FQGNSA. CDR3 length equals 11 residues. V dropped 7 bases and J dropped 8 bases, with 11 bases sitting between them. The CDR3 loop is CASTTGSGYTF. CDR3 nucleotides: TGTGCCAGCACCACCGGGTCGGGCTACACCTTC.

The table lists this clonotype with many counts. This chain links TRBV7-2 with TRBJ1-1; D uncertain. The CDR3 is made up of 17 amino acids. V was shortened by 4 bases and J by 2 bases, with 20 bases between the two germline ends. Germline loops: CDR1 SGHTA, CDR2 FQGNSA. This CDR3 reads CASSSTGHKWDNTEAFF. The CDR3 DNA sequence: TGTGCCAGCAGCTCCACGGGTCATAAGTGGGATAACACTGAAGCTTTCTTT.